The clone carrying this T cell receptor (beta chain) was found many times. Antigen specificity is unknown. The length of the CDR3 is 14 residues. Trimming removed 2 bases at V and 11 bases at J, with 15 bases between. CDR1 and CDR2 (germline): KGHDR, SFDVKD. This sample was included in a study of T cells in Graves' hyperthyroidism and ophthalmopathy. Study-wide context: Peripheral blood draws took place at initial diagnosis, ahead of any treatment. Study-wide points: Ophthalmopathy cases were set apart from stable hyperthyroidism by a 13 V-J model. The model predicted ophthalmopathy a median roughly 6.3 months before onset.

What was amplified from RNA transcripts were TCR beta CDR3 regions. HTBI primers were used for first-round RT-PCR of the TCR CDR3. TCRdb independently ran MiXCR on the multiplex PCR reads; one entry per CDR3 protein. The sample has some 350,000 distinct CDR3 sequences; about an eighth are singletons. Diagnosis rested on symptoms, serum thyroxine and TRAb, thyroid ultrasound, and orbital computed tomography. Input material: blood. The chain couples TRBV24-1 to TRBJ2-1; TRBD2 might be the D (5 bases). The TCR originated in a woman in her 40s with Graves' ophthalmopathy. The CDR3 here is CATSDYLDGLKQFF. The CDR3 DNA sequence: TGTGCCACCAGTGATTATTTGGACGGACTTAAGCAGTTCTTC.